The sample holds many counts of the clone carrying this TCR beta chain. As yet, its antigen is unknown. The data were taken from a study of CD8+ T cells in alopecia areata. Whole-study context: Treated patients' severity was scored by percentage of affected scalp area. Study results and caveats: Among the top 100, expanded CD8+ clones, as well as scalp clonality, were significantly decreased by tofacitinib. The study found that many expanded lesional clones persisted in scalp and blood during tofacitinib. Scalp lesions, especially in alopecia totalis/universalis, had higher clonality than normal scalp.

In each case, RNA was isolated and then reverse transcribed into cDNA as the sequencing template. TCRdb's table, derived via immunoSEQ multiplex PCR, lists solely in-frame clones and lacks some. The sample yields approximately 150,000 clones, around three fifths seen once. The CDR3 has 11 residues. Trimming left V 5 bases short and J 3 bases short, with 2 bases between. In germline, CDR1 is SGHVT, CDR2 SQSDAQ. Sample treatment: oral pan-JAK inhibitor, 5-10 mg twice daily. The rearrangement joins TRBV7-4 to TRBJ1-3; D is ambiguous. The TCR sequence derives from a human donor with alopecia areata. Sample: CD4+ T cells sorted from blood, taken at week 24, from a patient treated with tofacitinib. CDR3 loop: CASSHGNTIYF. For the CDR3, the DNA is TGTGCCAGCAGCCATGGAAACACCATATATTTT.